A selection of T cell receptor beta chains follows, all from one sample in a study of shared clonotypes between healthy human individuals. The table came from immunoSEQ multiplex PCR; TCRdb's copy has only in-frame clones and leaves some out. The repertoire holds 520,000 or so clones, with more than 65% as singletons. What was sequenced was PBMCs. These receptors were collected from a woman aged 40 to 49 in good health. Some clones in this sample may be carry-over from other donors' samples. Both conserved end residues are part of each CDR3. A D gene is named only where the DNA matches it firmly. Clone size, where shown, is once, few, many, or a class for clones that have expanded.

TGTGCCAGCAGCCCCGGGGGGGACGCTGAAGCTTTCTTT CASSPGGDAEAFF . TRBJ1-1 TRBV7-8 . 13
TGTGCCAGCAGCGTAACACCAGAGGCCACAGATACGCAGTATTTT CASSVTPEATDTQYF . TRBJ2-3 TRBV9 . 15
TGTGCCACCAGCAGACACCGGGAGACCTACAATGAGCAGTTCTTC CATSRHRETYNEQFF . TRBJ2-1 TRBV15 once 15
TGTGCCAGTAGTTACGGGGATACAAGCACAGATACGCAGTATTTT CASSYGDTSTDTQYF . TRBJ2-3 TRBV19 . 15
TGTGCCACCAGCAGAGATTGGGGGTCTCGCGAGCAGCCCCAGCATTTT CATSRDWGSREQPQHF . TRBJ1-5 TRBV15 . 16
TGTGCCAGCAGCGACCGGGACACCTTCTCCTACGAGCAGTACTTC CASSDRDTFSYEQYF . TRBJ2-7 TRBV7-9 . 15
TGTGCCAGCAGTGAAGCGAGGGGATACAATGAGCAGTTCTTC CASSEARGYNEQFF . TRBJ2-1 TRBV6-1 . 14
TGTGCCAGCTCACCACCTGAGGGTTCCCGGGGCTACACCTTC CASSPPEGSRGYTF . TRBJ1-2 TRBV18 . 14
TGTGCCAGCAGCAGCCGAGGAACCTACGAGCAGTACTTC CASSSRGTYEQYF . TRBJ2-7 TRBV13 . 13
TGTGCCACCAGCCGAGACAGGGTTAACTATGGCTACACCTTC CATSRDRVNYGYTF TRBD1 TRBJ1-2 TRBV15 . 14
TGTGCCAGCAGCACAGGGCTCGGAGATACGCAGTATTTT CASSTGLGDTQYF . TRBJ2-3 TRBV11-2 . 13
TGTGCCAGCGGGTGGGGGGGCGAGGGAACTGAAGCTTTCTTT CASGWGGEGTEAFF . TRBJ1-1 TRBV6-6 . 14
TGCGCCAGCAGCTTGGAAGGACAGGACGAGTACTTC CASSLEGQDEYF TRBD1 TRBJ2-7 TRBV5-1 . 12
TGTGCCAGCAGTTCCAGGGACCCTCCCTCTGAGTTCGAGCAGTACTTC CASSSRDPPSEFEQYF . TRBJ2-7 TRBV28 medium-sized 16
TGTGCCAGCAGTGAATATGGCAGACATGATGAGCAGTTCTTC CASSEYGRHDEQFF . TRBJ2-1 TRBV6-1 once 14
TGTGCCACCCGGGTGGAGGGCGCGACTGAAGCTTTCTTT CATRVEGATEAFF . TRBJ1-1 TRBV2 . 13
TGTGCCAGCAGCTTAGACAGGGGATACACTGAAGCTTTCTTT CASSLDRGYTEAFF TRBD1 TRBJ1-1 TRBV7-9 . 14
TGTGCCACCAGCACGTGGACAGGGGACACAGATACGCAGTATTTT CATSTWTGDTDTQYF TRBD1 TRBJ2-3 TRBV15 . 15
TGTGCCATCAGTGATGCCCTCGGGACTAGCGATACCTACGAGCAGTACTTC CAISDALGTSDTYEQYF TRBD2 TRBJ2-7 TRBV10-3 . 17
TGTGCCAGCAGTTTACGAGGTAACTCCTACGAGCAGTACTTC CASSLRGNSYEQYF . TRBJ2-7 TRBV27 . 14
TGTGCCACCAATGTTTATAGCAATCAGCCCCAGCATTTT CATNVYSNQPQHF . TRBJ1-5 TRBV10-3 . 13
TGTGCCAGCGGGCCGGGACAGGTTAATGAAAAACTGTTTTTT CASGPGQVNEKLFF TRBD1 TRBJ1-4 TRBV7-9 . 14
TGTGCCAGCAGTTTAATGGGACTGGGCACAGATACGCAGTATTTT CASSLMGLGTDTQYF . TRBJ2-3 TRBV28 few 15
TGTGCCAGCAGAGTTACGGACAGTCACTCCTACGAGCAGTACTTC CASRVTDSHSYEQYF . TRBJ2-7 TRBV5-5 . 15
TGTGCCAGCAGTTTAGTAGGTAGAGGAGGATATGGCTACACCTTC CASSLVGRGGYGYTF . TRBJ1-2 TRBV28 . 15
TGTGCCTGGAGTCCGGGACCCTCCGTCTCCTACGAGCAGTACTTC CAWSPGPSVSYEQYF . TRBJ2-7 TRBV30 . 15
TGTGCCAGCAGTGAAATCGTCCAATATGAAAAACTGTTTTTT CASSEIVQYEKLFF . TRBJ1-4 TRBV25-1 . 14
TGTGCCAGCAGCTACACCGGGACAGGGGGCGTGGGCAATCAGCCCCAGCATTTT CASSYTGTGGVGNQPQHF TRBD1 TRBJ1-5 TRBV27 once 18
TGTGCCAGCAGCGCACAGGGGGCGGGTGACACCGGGGAGCTGTTTTTT CASSAQGAGDTGELFF TRBD1 TRBJ2-2 TRBV2 . 16
TGTGCCAGCAGCCTCCGGACGGAGACCGGGGAGCTGTTTTTT CASSLRTETGELFF . TRBJ2-2 TRBV5-4 . 14
TGTGCCAGCAGCGGAGGGGACGGTTCGAACACTGAAGCTTTCTTT CASSGGDGSNTEAFF . TRBJ1-1 TRBV7-9 . 15
TGTGCCAGTAGTCCCCGGACTAGCTGGGGGACAGATACGCAGTATTTT CASSPRTSWGTDTQYF TRBD2 TRBJ2-3 TRBV19 . 16
TGTGCCAGCAGCGTAGTGGGGGCAGCGTACAATGAGCAGTTCTTC CASSVVGAAYNEQFF . TRBJ2-1 TRBV9 . 15
TGTGCCAGCAGCTTAGTTGCAAACAATGAGCAGTTCTTC CASSLVANNEQFF . TRBJ2-1 TRBV7-6 few 13
TGCGCCAGCAGCCAAGGACAGGGCAGTCAGCCCCAGCATTTT CASSQGQGSQPQHF TRBD1 TRBJ1-5 TRBV4-1 few 14
TGTGCCAGTAGTTCCTGGAGACAGTCAACTAATGAAAAACTGTTTTTT CASSSWRQSTNEKLFF . TRBJ1-4 TRBV19 once 16
TGTGCCAGCTCGGGGACAGACGGGTCCTACGAGCAGTACTTC CASSGTDGSYEQYF TRBD1 TRBJ2-7 TRBV18 . 14
TGTGCCAGCAGCACCCCACTATCCTCCGAGCAGTACTTC CASSTPLSSEQYF . TRBJ2-7 TRBV11-2 . 13
TGTGCCAGCAGTTTTAGGGGGGGAGCGCGAGGCTACACCTTC CASSFRGGARGYTF . TRBJ1-2 TRBV28 few 14